Below, 12 T cell receptor beta chains from the same sample are listed, as sequenced in a study of cytomegalovirus exposure and HLA in healthy donors. The PCR was carried out with 60 Vbeta primers and 13 Jbeta primers. Profiling relied on immunoSEQ multiplex PCR, and the TCRdb table lists in-frame clones only, not all of them. The data contain about 150,000 clones, 65% to 80% of them singletons. Sequencing input: PBMCs. These receptors were collected from a woman between 45 and 65 years old in good health and CMV-seropositive.

This chain connects TRBV7-3 to TRBJ2-3, with 11 bases that match TRBD2. Germline-derived CDR1 and CDR2 are SGHTA and FQGTGA. The CDR3 totals 15 residues. After removal of 5 bases from V and 4 bases from J, the junction contained 5 bases not matched to a gene. The CDR3 reads CASSLLAGVSDTQYF. The CDR3 DNA is TGTGCCAGCAGCCTACTAGCGGGAGTGTCAGATACGCAGTATTTT.

Turning to this clone: The identical CDR3 is also encoded by other nucleotide sequences in the sample. The rearrangement joins TRBV2 to TRBJ2-5, with D possibly being TRBD2 (6 bases). Germline CDR1 SNHLY, CDR2 FYNNEI. Trimming shortened V by 8 bases and J by 2 bases, and 9 bases separated the two germline ends. The CDR3 totals 12 residues. In DNA form, the CDR3 reads TGTGCCAGCGGGGGGTTTCAAGAGACCCAGTACTTC. Translating gives CASGGFQETQYF.

The chain is built from TRBV5-4 and TRBJ2-5; possible D gene TRBD2, 5 bases. The CDR3 is 14 residues long. Trimming removed 3 bases at V and 1 base at J, with 10 bases between. The V gene's germline CDR1 is SGHNT and CDR2 YYREEE (reference sequence). CDR3 sequence: CASSSRGTQETQYF. The CDR3, as DNA: TGTGCCAGCAGCTCCCGGGGTACCCAAGAGACCCAGTACTTC.

This clone was seen just once. The chain joins TRBV7-2 to TRBJ2-5, with 7 bases identical to TRBD1. Trimming removed 5 bases from V and 5 bases from J; junction bases left unmatched: 14. Germline lookup yields CDR1 SGHTA and CDR2 FQGNSA. The CDR3 runs 16 residues. The CDR3 sequence is CASSQGGDASWETQYF. DNA for the CDR3: TGTGCCAGCAGCCAAGGGGGCGACGCTAGCTGGGAGACCCAGTACTTC.

The chain carries TRBV27 and TRBJ2-5; unclear D gene. Germline V lookup: CDR1 MNHEY, CDR2 SMNVEV (reference sequence). The CDR3 runs to 13 residues. V was pared by 3 bases and J by 5 bases, with 10 bases between. The CDR3: CASSLRAAETQYF. The CDR3 DNA reads as TGTGCCAGCAGTTTGCGAGCTGCGGAGACCCAGTACTTC.

The J gene is TRBJ1-3, the V gene TRBV11-3; D possibly corresponds to TRBD1 (6 bases). Germline values: CDR1 SGHNT, CDR2 YENEEA. Trimming pared 0 bases from V and 3 bases from J, leaving 9 bases between. CDR3 length: 15 amino acids. This CDR3 reads CASSLEAGVGNTIYF. The CDR3 DNA is TGTGCCAGCAGCTTAGAGGCAGGGGTTGGAAACACCATATATTTT.

The chain combines TRBV18 with TRBJ2-5; no firm D call. This CDR3 is 14 amino acids long. The germline CDR1 and CDR2 sequences are KGHSH and LQKENI. Trimming cost V 2 bases and J 2 bases, with 9 bases left between them. CDR3 region: CASSPSRIQETQYF. Here the CDR3 DNA reads TGTGCCAGCTCACCAAGCAGGATTCAAGAGACCCAGTACTTC.

The chain has TRBV7-8 and TRBJ2-5; D is ambiguous. The J call may be in error: the DNA end matches TRBJ2-7 better. The CDR3 has 12 amino acids. Germline V CDR1 and CDR2: SGHVS, FQNEAQ. The CDR3 protein is CASSHSRYEQYF. The CDR3, as DNA: TGTGCCAGCAGCCACAGCCGATACGAGCAGTACTTC.

CDR3 in DNA: TGTGCCTGGAGTCCTGACAGGGACAGCAATCAGCCCCAGCATTTT. Protein sequence: CAWSPDRDSNQPQHF. This chain joins TRBV30 and TRBJ1-5, with TRBD1 matching over 7 bases. Looked up from germline, CDR1 is GTSNPN and CDR2 is SVGIG (reference sequence). The CDR3 contains 15 residues. J lost 1 base, V lost 2 bases, and 5 bases had no gene match.

The rearrangement joins TRBV27 to TRBJ2-3; no firm D call. The V gene lost 2 bases and the J gene lost 2 bases, with 8 bases spanning the gap. This CDR3 comprises 14 residues. Germline CDR1 MNHEY, CDR2 SMNVEV (reference sequence). DNA of the CDR3: TGTGCCAGCAGTTTAGGCAGGTCCACAGATACGCAGTATTTT. It yields the protein CASSLGRSTDTQYF.

This clone was observed a single time. The chain has TRBV7-2 and TRBJ2-5, with D tentatively TRBD1 (6 bases). V was shortened by 0 bases and J by 1 base, with 18 bases between the two germline ends. The CDR3 totals 18 residues. The germline CDR1 and CDR2 sequences are SGHTA and FQGNSA. CDR3 amino acids: CASSLAGRDTLGQETQYF. In DNA form, the CDR3 reads TGTGCCAGCAGCTTAGCGGGAAGGGACACCTTGGGCCAAGAGACCCAGTACTTC.

This clone occurred a few times. The chain uses TRBV4-1 and TRBJ1-4; the match to TRBD1 covers 7 bases. The CDR3 runs to 17 residues. Per germline, CDR1 MGHRA and CDR2 YSYEKL. With V trimmed by 1 base and J by 7 bases, 12 bases remained unmatched. The chain's CDR3 is CASSQATLGGLGEKLFF. The CDR3 bases are TGCGCCAGCAGCCAAGCAACTTTAGGGGGCCTTGGTGAAAAACTGTTTTTT.